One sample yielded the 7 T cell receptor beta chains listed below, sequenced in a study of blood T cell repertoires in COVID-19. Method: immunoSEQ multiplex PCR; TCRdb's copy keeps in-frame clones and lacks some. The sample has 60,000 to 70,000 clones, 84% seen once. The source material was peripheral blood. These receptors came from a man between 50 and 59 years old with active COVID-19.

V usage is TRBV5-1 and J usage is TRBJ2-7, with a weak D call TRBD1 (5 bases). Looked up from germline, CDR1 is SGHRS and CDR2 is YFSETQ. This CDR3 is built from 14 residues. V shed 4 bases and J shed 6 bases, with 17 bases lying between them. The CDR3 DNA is TGCGCCAGCAGCCTGGAGTTAGGGGTAGGCGAGCAGTACTTC. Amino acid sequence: CASSLELGVGEQYF.

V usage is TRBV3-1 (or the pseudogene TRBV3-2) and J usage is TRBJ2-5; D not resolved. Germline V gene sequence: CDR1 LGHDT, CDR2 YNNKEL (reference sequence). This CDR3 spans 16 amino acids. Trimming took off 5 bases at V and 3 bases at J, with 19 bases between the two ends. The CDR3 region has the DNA TGTGCCAGCAGCTCATATTCGGAGAGATTTAAAGAGACCCAGTACTTC. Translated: CASSSYSERFKETQYF.

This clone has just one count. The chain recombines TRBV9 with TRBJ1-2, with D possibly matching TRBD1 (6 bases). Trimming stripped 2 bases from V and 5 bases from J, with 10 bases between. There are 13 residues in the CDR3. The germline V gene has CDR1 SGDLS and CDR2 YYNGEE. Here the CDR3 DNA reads TGTGCCAGCAGCGTGAAAGGGGGTTATGGCTACACCTTC. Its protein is CASSVKGGYGYTF.

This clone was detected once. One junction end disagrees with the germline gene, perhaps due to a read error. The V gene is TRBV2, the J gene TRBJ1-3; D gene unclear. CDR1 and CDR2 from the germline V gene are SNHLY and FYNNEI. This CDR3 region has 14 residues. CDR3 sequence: CASTELRSGNTIYF. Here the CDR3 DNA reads TGTGCCAGCACTGAACTGCGCTCTGGAAACACCATATATTTT.

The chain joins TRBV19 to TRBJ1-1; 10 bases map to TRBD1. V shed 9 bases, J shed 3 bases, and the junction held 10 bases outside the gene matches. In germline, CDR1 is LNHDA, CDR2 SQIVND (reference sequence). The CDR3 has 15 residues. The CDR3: CASPPPTGGYTEAFF. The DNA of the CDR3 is TGTGCCAGCCCCCCCCCGACAGGGGGCTACACTGAAGCTTTCTTT.

The CDR3 sequence: CASRTGGEETQYF. In DNA, the CDR3 is TGTGCCAGTCGGACAGGGGGAGAGGAGACCCAGTACTTC. This chain uses TRBV3-1 (or the pseudogene TRBV3-2) with TRBJ2-5; TRBD1 matches at 10 bases. The CDR3 has 13 residues. Germline values: CDR1 LGHDT, CDR2 YNNKEL (reference sequence). Trimming took 9 bases from V and 5 from J; bases not matched to a gene: 6.

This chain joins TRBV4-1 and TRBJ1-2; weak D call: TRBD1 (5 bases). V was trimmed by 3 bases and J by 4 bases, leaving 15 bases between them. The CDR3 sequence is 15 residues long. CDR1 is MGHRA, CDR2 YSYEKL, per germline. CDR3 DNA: TGCGCCAGCAGCCACCCTCCCGGGGGGGTCTATGGCTACACCTTC. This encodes CASSHPPGGVYGYTF.